The 32 T cell receptor beta chains below were found in one sample sequenced in a study of graft-versus-host responses after intestinal transplantation. Their specific antigens are unknown. The method was immunoSEQ multiplex PCR; TCRdb's version includes in-frame clones alone and lacks a portion of them. Of roughly 85,000 clones listed, approximately 90% are singletons. Sequenced material: unstimulated CD8+ T cells sorted from spleen or lymph node cells, taken before transplant. Source of these receptors: a human donor who was the organ donor for an intestinal transplant.

The rearrangement links TRBV5-1 to TRBJ2-5; TRBD1 aligns across 12 bases. There are 15 residues in the CDR3. V lost 4 bases, J lost 5 bases, and 6 bases stayed unmatched. Germline loops: CDR1 SGHRS, CDR2 YFSETQ. CDR3 region: CASSQGTGGLETQYF. The CDR3 nucleotides are TGCGCCAGCAGCCAAGGGACAGGGGGCTTGGAGACCCAGTACTTC. The entire variable domain, with the rest obtained from reference TRBV5-1 and TRBJ2-5, is as follows: KAGVTQTPRYLIKTRGQQVTLSCSPISGHRSVSWYQQTPGQGLQFLFEYFSETQRNKGNFPGRFSGRQFSNSRSEMNVSTLELGDSALYLCASSQGTGGLETQYFGPGTRLLVL.

The chain combines TRBV11-2 with TRBJ1-6, with D uncertain. The germline gives CDR1 SGHAT, CDR2 FQNNGV. The V end was cut by 3 bases, the J end by 7 bases, with 16 bases between. This CDR3 has 16 residues. The DNA for the CDR3 is TGTGCCAGCAGCTTGATTCGCGGGAGGGTCAATTCACCCCTCCACTTT. Protein product: CASSLIRGRVNSPLHF.

This chain uses TRBV6-5 with TRBJ2-5; D is unclear. Germline V gene lookup returns CDR1 MNHEY and CDR2 SVGAGI. V lost 6 bases and J 5 bases, leaving 7 bases between the germline ends. This CDR3 has 11 amino acids. CDR3 region: CASSHGETQYF. CDR3 DNA: TGTGCCAGCAGCCACGGGGAGACCCAGTACTTC.

This clone was observed once. The chain employs TRBV19 and TRBJ2-5, with 7 bases fitting TRBD1. The J call may not be correct, given that the DNA end is closer to TRBJ2-7. Per the germline V gene, CDR1 is LNHDA and CDR2 is SQIVND (reference sequence). The CDR3 contains 14 residues. CDR3 sequence (DNA): TGTGCCAGTAGCTCCGGGACAGCAGCCTACGAGCAGTACTTC. Its protein product is CASSSGTAAYEQYF.

J is TRBJ2-1 and V is TRBV5-1, with D unresolved. The V end lost 4 bases, the J end lost 2 bases, and 7 bases lay between the germline ends. CDR3 length: 13 amino acids. Germline-derived CDR1 and CDR2 are SGHRS and YFSETQ. DNA of the CDR3: TGCGCCAGCAGCCCGATCCCCTACAATGAGCAGTTCTTC. Its protein product is CASSPIPYNEQFF.

A note on this clone: Other DNA sequences within the sample encode an identical CDR3. The chain uses TRBV6-5 and TRBJ2-1; TRBD1 aligns across 10 bases. The germline gives CDR1 MNHEY, CDR2 SVGAGI. J lost 7 bases, V lost 6 bases, and 6 bases had no gene match. The CDR3 length is 14 residues. DNA of the CDR3: TGTGCCAGCAGCCCGGGACAGGGGTTTAATGAGCAGTTCTTC. This encodes CASSPGQGFNEQFF.

The chain uses TRBV11-3 and TRBJ2-7; D is uncertain. The CDR3 loop spans 11 amino acids. Germline V gene sequence: CDR1 SGHNT, CDR2 YENEEA. Trimming pared 5 bases from V and 7 bases from J, leaving 9 bases between. CDR3: CASSPDGEQYF. The DNA of the CDR3 is TGTGCCAGCAGCCCGGACGGAGAGCAGTACTTC.

This chain connects TRBV13 to TRBJ2-7; the match to TRBD2 covers 7 bases. This CDR3 has 15 amino acids. Germline lookup yields CDR1 PRHDT and CDR2 FYEKMQ (reference sequence). V lost 1 base to trimming and J lost 5 bases; unmatched junction nucleotides: 8. The CDR3 loop is CASSLAFGLGNEQYF. The DNA for the CDR3 is TGTGCCAGCAGCTTAGCTTTTGGACTAGGGAACGAGCAGTACTTC.

The chain carries TRBV7-9 and TRBJ2-1; no clear D. Between the trimmed V and J ends, which lost 1 base and 7 bases, there was a span of 8 bases. The CDR3 runs 13 residues. The V gene's germline CDR1 is SEHNR and CDR2 FQNEAQ (reference sequence). The DNA of the CDR3 is TGTGCCAGCAGCTTAGTCGACGCGAATGAGCAGTTCTTC. It yields the protein CASSLVDANEQFF.

The chain has TRBV10-2 and TRBJ1-2; TRBD1 matches 7 bases. CDR3 length: 12 amino acids. The junction had 0 bases not matched to a gene; V was cut back by 6 bases and J by 2 bases. Germline assignment: CDR1 WSHSY and CDR2 SAAADI. CDR3: CASRQGNYGYTF. The CDR3 DNA is TGCGCCAGCAGACAGGGGAACTATGGCTACACCTTC.

The CDR3 DNA reads as TGTGCCAGCAGTTCTGAGTCGGGGGCTTTCTTT. Encoded protein: CASSSESGAFF. The chain uses TRBV6-5 and TRBJ1-1; D gene unclear. This CDR3 comprises 11 residues. Trimming took 4 bases from V and 11 from J, leaving 11 bases between them. Per the germline V gene, CDR1 is MNHEY and CDR2 is SVGAGI.

This chain joins TRBV30 and TRBJ2-5; D is possibly TRBD2 (5 bases). The CDR3 has 15 amino acids. Germline CDR1 and CDR2: GTSNPN and SVGIG (reference sequence). The ends were cut back, 1 base at V and 1 base at J, with 13 bases in the middle. The CDR3 reads CAWSGRASFQETQYF. DNA of the CDR3: TGTGCCTGGAGTGGGCGGGCCTCCTTCCAAGAGACCCAGTACTTC.

The gene calls are TRBV23-1 and TRBJ1-2; D unclear. TRBV23-1 counts as an open reading frame of uncertain function. There are 15 residues in the CDR3. The V end was cut by 2 bases, the J end by 5 bases, with 15 bases between. CDR3 sequence: CASSQGPREEYGYTF. The CDR3 nucleotides are TGCGCCAGCAGTCAAGGTCCTAGGGAAGAATATGGCTACACCTTC.

This chain uses TRBV29-1 with TRBJ2-6; D possibly matches TRBD1 or TRBD2 (6 bases each). This CDR3 spans 14 amino acids. Trimming took 0 bases from V and 8 from J, leaving 11 bases between them. Germline CDR1 and CDR2: SQVTM and ANQGSEA. CDR3 protein: CSVEDGGGSNVLTF. The CDR3 nucleotides read TGCAGCGTTGAAGATGGAGGGGGGTCCAACGTCCTGACTTTC. The full variable domain, with the rest looked up from reference TRBV29-1 and TRBJ2-6, is SAVISQKPSRDICQRGTSLTIQCQVDSQVTMMFWYRQQPGQSLTLIATANQGSEATYESGFVIDKFPISRPNLTFSTLTVSNMSPEDSSIYLCSVEDGGGSNVLTFGAGSRLTVL.

The chain combines TRBV2 with TRBJ2-7; no definite D call. With 6 bases removed from V and 6 bases from J, the gap between germline ends came to 9 bases. From germline, CDR1 is SNHLY and CDR2 FYNNEI. This CDR3 spans 11 amino acids. The CDR3 DNA reads as TGTGCCAGCAGGGACCTCCGCGAGCAGTACTTC. It is translated as CASRDLREQYF. The full variable domain, rest sourced from reference TRBV2 and TRBJ2-7, is EPEVTQTPSHQVTQMGQEVILRCVPISNHLYFYWYRQILGQKVEFLVSFYNNEISEKSEIFDDQFSVERPDGSNFTLKIRSTKLEDSAMYFCASRDLREQYFGPGTRLTVT.

The chain employs TRBV5-4 and TRBJ1-3; TRBD1 matches at 9 bases. V lost 3 bases to trimming and J lost 1 base; unmatched junction nucleotides: 5. The CDR3 extends over 16 amino acids. Germline V gene lookup returns CDR1 SGHNT and CDR2 YYREEE (reference sequence). The CDR3 coding sequence is TGTGCCAGCAGCTCCCGACAGGGGGTTTCTGGAAACACCATATATTTT. Translation gives CASSSRQGVSGNTIYF.

The chain couples TRBV7-9 to TRBJ2-5; either TRBD1 or TRBD2 may supply D (5 bases each). Germline V CDR1 and CDR2: SEHNR, FQNEAQ (reference sequence). The CDR3 spans 15 residues. Trimming removed 4 bases at V and 0 bases at J, with 12 bases between. In DNA form, the CDR3 reads TGTGCCAGCAGCTCCCCGGGGCAGGACCAAGAGACCCAGTACTTC. Translation gives CASSSPGQDQETQYF.

The rearrangement uses TRBV5-6 and TRBJ1-2; D perhaps matches TRBD1 (5 bases). Germline values: CDR1 SGHDT, CDR2 YYEEEE. There are 15 residues in the CDR3. V dropped 0 bases and J dropped 2 bases, with 11 bases sitting between them. The CDR3 sequence is CASSLAGGGNYGYTF. The CDR3 DNA reads as TGTGCCAGCAGCTTGGCCGGGGGAGGGAACTATGGCTACACCTTC.

The chain joins TRBV6-1 to TRBJ2-3, with 9 bases aligning to TRBD2. There are 18 residues in the CDR3. Trimming removed 2 bases from V and 2 bases from J; junction bases left unmatched: 11. CDR1 is MNHNS and CDR2 is SASEGT in the germline V gene. CDR3 bases: TGTGCCAGCAGTGAATATGGCCTAGCGGGACTGATCACAGATACGCAGTATTTT. Protein sequence: CASSEYGLAGLITDTQYF.

The chain carries TRBV29-1 and TRBJ1-2, with 8 positions matching TRBD1. J gave up 8 bases and V 4 bases, and 6 bases lay outside the gene matches. The CDR3 totals 12 residues. Per the germline V gene, CDR1 is SQVTM and CDR2 is ANQGSEA. The CDR3 protein is CSVVQGARGYTF. DNA of the CDR3: TGCAGCGTTGTTCAGGGGGCGCGGGGCTACACCTTC.

The V and J genes are TRBV27 and TRBJ2-7; tentatively, D is TRBD1 (6 bases). CDR3 size: 15 residues. Per the germline V gene, CDR1 is MNHEY and CDR2 is SMNVEV (reference sequence). V lost 4 bases and J lost 6, with 19 bases in between. Here the CDR3 reads CASSSPVTGLLEQYF. In DNA, the CDR3 is TGTGCCAGCAGTTCCCCCGTCACAGGGCTCCTCGAGCAGTACTTC.

This clone was counted once. The rearrangement links TRBV21-1 to TRBJ2-2; TRBD1 reflects the table's D call only, with no check against the DNA. TRBV21-1 is termed a pseudogene. CDR3 size: 17 residues. Written as DNA, the CDR3 is TGTGCCAGCACCGAATACACCGGACAGGGGAACACCGGGGAGCTGTTTTTT. Its protein product is CASTEYTGQGNTGELFF.

The rearrangement links TRBV9 to TRBJ1-1, with D maybe TRBD1 (5 bases). The CDR3 has 14 residues. The V end lost 0 bases, the J end lost 4 bases, and 10 bases lay between the germline ends. Germline values: CDR1 SGDLS, CDR2 YYNGEE. The CDR3 is CASSVAEGRTEAFF. In DNA, the CDR3 is TGTGCCAGCAGCGTAGCTGAGGGGCGCACTGAAGCTTTCTTT.

This chain connects TRBV18 to TRBJ2-3; the match to TRBD2 covers 15 bases. The CDR3 runs 18 residues. Germline assignment: CDR1 KGHSH and CDR2 LQKENI. The V gene end was trimmed by 4 bases and the J gene end by 0 bases; junction bases not matched to a gene: 5. The CDR3 sequence: CASSRPGTSGGSTDTQYF. The CDR3, as DNA: TGTGCCAGCTCACGCCCCGGGACTAGCGGGGGGAGCACAGATACGCAGTATTTT. Variable domain in full (rest from reference TRBV18 and TRBJ2-3): NAGVMQNPRHLVRRRGQEARLRCSPMKGHSHVYWYRQLPEEGLKFMVYLQKENIIDESGMPKERFSAEFPKEGPSILRIQQVVRGDSAAYFCASSRPGTSGGSTDTQYFGPGTRLTVL.

About this clone: Other DNA sequences in this specimen translate into the identical CDR3. The chain combines TRBV5-1 with TRBJ2-3; D may correspond to TRBD1 or TRBD2 (5 bases each). Germline CDR1 reads SGHRS; CDR2 reads YFSETQ. Deletions cut 4 bases from V and 6 bases from J, with 12 bases between. The CDR3 loop spans 13 amino acids. The CDR3 region has the DNA TGCGCCAGCAGCCCAGGGAGACCGGATACGCAGTATTTT. Its translation is CASSPGRPDTQYF.

This clone was seen only once. The rearrangement uses TRBV15 and TRBJ2-2, with D tentatively TRBD1 or TRBD2 (5 bases each). CDR1 and CDR2 from the germline V gene are LNHNV and YYDKDF (reference sequence). The germline V and J ends were trimmed by 4 bases and 6 bases, with 6 bases remaining between them. The CDR3 is 12 amino acids. The CDR3 spells CATSKGPGELFF. The CDR3 DNA reads as TGTGCCACCAGCAAGGGACCCGGGGAGCTGTTTTTT.

V is TRBV5-1 and J is TRBJ2-3, with D perhaps TRBD2 (5 bases). CDR3 length: 15 residues. With 0 bases removed from V and 0 bases from J, the gap between germline ends came to 8 bases. Looked up from germline, CDR1 is SGHRS and CDR2 is YFSETQ. The CDR3 reads CASSLGRTSTDTQYF. As DNA, the CDR3 is TGCGCCAGCAGCTTGGGGCGGACTAGCACAGATACGCAGTATTTT. Supplemented by reference TRBV5-1 and TRBJ2-3, the full variable domain reads KAGVTQTPRYLIKTRGQQVTLSCSPISGHRSVSWYQQTPGQGLQFLFEYFSETQRNKGNFPGRFSGRQFSNSRSEMNVSTLELGDSALYLCASSLGRTSTDTQYFGPGTRLTVL.

V gene TRBV10-3 combines with J gene TRBJ1-1; D perhaps matches TRBD1 (5 bases). CDR3 size: 11 residues. CDR1 and CDR2 (germline): ENHRY, SYGVKD. Between the trimmed V and J ends, which lost 10 bases and 11 bases, there was a span of 17 bases. CDR3 amino acids: CATGGGTVAFF. DNA of the CDR3: TGTGCCACGGGCGGGGGGACCGTGGCTTTCTTT.

This clone appeared a single time. The V gene is TRBV6-5, the J gene TRBJ2-7; TRBD2 is a possible D gene (5 bases). Trimming shortened V by 5 bases and J by 3 bases, and 11 bases separated the two germline ends. Germline lookup yields CDR1 MNHEY and CDR2 SVGAGI. The CDR3 length is 13 residues. The DNA of the CDR3 is TGTGCCAGCAGTGAAGGACTTCGCTACGAGCAGTACTTC. It specifies CASSEGLRYEQYF.

V usage is TRBV6-5 and J usage is TRBJ1-5, with D possibly TRBD1 on 6 matching bases. Per germline, CDR1 MNHEY and CDR2 SVGAGI. V shed 2 bases and J shed 0 bases, with 11 bases lying between them. The CDR3 contains 16 residues. CDR3 DNA: TGTGCCAGCAGTTACAGTCGGACAGCTAGCAATCAGCCCCAGCATTTT. Translation gives CASSYSRTASNQPQHF.

This clone has a single count. In DNA form, the CDR3 reads TGTGCCAGCAGCGGGGCCGTTTTACTGCTAGCCCCTGGGGCCAACGTCCTGACTTTC. This sequence encodes CASSGAVLLLAPGANVLTF. The chain couples TRBV9 to TRBJ2-6; a possible D gene is TRBD2 (5 bases). With 3 bases removed from V and 2 bases from J, the gap between germline ends came to 21 bases. This CDR3 has 19 amino acids. CDR1 is SGDLS and CDR2 is YYNGEE in the germline V gene. The whole variable domain, filled in from reference TRBV9 and TRBJ2-6, reads DSGVTQTPKHLITATGQRVTLRCSPRSGDLSVYWYQQSLDQGLQFLIQYYNGEERAKGNILERFSAQQFPDLHSELNLSSLELGDSALYFCASSGAVLLLAPGANVLTFGAGSRLTVL.

The chain carries TRBV11-2 and TRBJ2-2, with 10 bases aligning to TRBD1. V trimming: 5 bases; J trimming: 7 bases; junction bases outside the gene matches: 10. CDR1 is SGHAT, CDR2 FQNNGV, per germline. The CDR3 is 16 residues long. The CDR3 region has the DNA TGTGCCAGCAGCCATCGACAGGGGGCGTTTGGCGGGGAGCTGTTTTTT. Translating it yields CASSHRQGAFGGELFF.